This T cell receptor beta chain was identified in a study of T cell repertoires in cytomegalovirus infection. The CDR3 is 14 residues long. CDR1 SGHDN and CDR2 FVKESK come from the germline V gene. Trimming cost V 0 bases and J 3 bases, with 9 bases left between them. In TCRdb, the reads were re-called with MiXCR into one record per CDR3 protein. The sample consists of nearly 550,000 distinct CDR3 sequences, approximately 17% of them appearing once. This clonotype was detected many times. Sequenced sample: CD8+ T cells from PBMCs. This sequence joins TRBV14 and TRBJ2-7; D call uncertain. This TCR was recovered from a human donor in good health (CMV status not recorded). Some clones in this sample may be carry-over from other donors' samples. Here the CDR3 DNA reads TGTGCCAGCAGCCAAGAGGGCCCATTCTACGAGCAGTACTTC. Residues: CASSQEGPFYEQYF.